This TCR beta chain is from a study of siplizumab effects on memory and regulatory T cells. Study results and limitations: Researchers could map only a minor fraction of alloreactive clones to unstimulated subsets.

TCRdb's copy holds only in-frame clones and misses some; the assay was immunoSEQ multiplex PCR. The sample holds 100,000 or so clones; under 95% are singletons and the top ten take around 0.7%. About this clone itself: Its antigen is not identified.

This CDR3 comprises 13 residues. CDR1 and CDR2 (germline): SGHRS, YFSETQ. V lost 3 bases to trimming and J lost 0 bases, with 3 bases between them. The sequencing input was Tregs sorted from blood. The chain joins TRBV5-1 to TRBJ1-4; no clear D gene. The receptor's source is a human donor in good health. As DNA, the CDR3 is TGCGCCAGCAGCTCGGCAACTAATGAAAAACTGTTTTTT. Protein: CASSSATNEKLFF.